This TCR beta chain was found in a study of cytomegalovirus exposure and HLA in healthy donors. Primers: 60 Vbeta forward and 13 Jbeta reverse. Measured with immunoSEQ multiplex PCR; TCRdb has only the in-frame clones, and not every one. Among fewer than 200,000 clones listed, about 80% were seen once. This clone was observed once. This CDR3 contains 13 residues. With V trimmed by 0 bases and J by 8 bases, 3 bases remained unmatched. Germline assignment: CDR1 LGHNT and CDR2 FRNRAP. This sequence joins TRBV12-5 and TRBJ1-2, with TRBD1 identical over 7 bases. The TCR comes from a boy aged 10-17 years in good health and CMV-seronegative. The sample was PBMCs. The chain's CDR3 is CASGLVGRGGYTF. The CDR3 DNA follows: TGTGCTAGTGGTTTGGTAGGCAGGGGGGGCTACACCTTC.